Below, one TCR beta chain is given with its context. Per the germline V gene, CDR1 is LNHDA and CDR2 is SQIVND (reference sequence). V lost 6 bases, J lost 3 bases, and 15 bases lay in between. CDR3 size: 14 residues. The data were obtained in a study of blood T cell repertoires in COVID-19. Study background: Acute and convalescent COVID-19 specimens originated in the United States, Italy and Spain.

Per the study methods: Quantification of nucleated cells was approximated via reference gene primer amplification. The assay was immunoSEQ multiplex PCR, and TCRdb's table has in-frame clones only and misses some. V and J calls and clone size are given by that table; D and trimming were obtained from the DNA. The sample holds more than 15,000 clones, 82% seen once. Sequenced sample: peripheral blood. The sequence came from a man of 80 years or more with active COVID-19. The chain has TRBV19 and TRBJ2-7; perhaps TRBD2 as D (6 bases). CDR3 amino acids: CASSRPGLNYEQYF. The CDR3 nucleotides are TGTGCCAGTAGCCGGCCGGGACTTAACTACGAGCAGTACTTC.